These 18 T cell receptor beta chains came from one sample sequenced in a study of T cells in Graves' hyperthyroidism and ophthalmopathy. Amplified regions were TCR beta CDR3 sequences from RNA transcripts. When the TCR CDR3 underwent first-round RT-PCR, the HTBI primer set was used. TCRdb passed the multiplex PCR reads through MiXCR, listing each CDR3 protein once. The table lists around 500,000 distinct CDR3 sequences, 14% of them singletons. The material sequenced was blood. The origin of the receptors is a woman younger than 30 with Graves' hyperthyroidism.

This clonotype was observed many times. This rearrangement joins TRBV19 to TRBJ2-1, with 13 nucleotides matching TRBD2. The V segment lost 6 bases and the J segment 6 bases; nucleotides outside the gene matches: 5. Germline V lookup: CDR1 LNHDA, CDR2 SQIVND (reference sequence). CDR3 length: 15 amino acids. This CDR3 is CASRTLAGGGNEQFF. The CDR3 nucleotides read TGTGCCAGTAGGACACTAGCGGGAGGGGGCAATGAGCAGTTCTTC. Full variable domain (remainder filled in from reference TRBV19 and TRBJ2-1): DGGITQSPKYLFRKEGQNVTLSCEQNLNHDAMYWYRQDPGQGLRLIYYSQIVNDFQKGDIAEGYSVSREKKESFPLTVTSAQKNPTAFYLCASRTLAGGGNEQFFGPGTRLTVL.

This clonotype was observed many times. The chain is built from TRBV10-3 and TRBJ2-2; D may be TRBD1 (6 bases). The germline gives CDR1 ENHRY, CDR2 SYGVKD. CDR3 length: 20 residues. Trimming removed 4 bases at V and 1 base at J, with 25 bases between. The CDR3 sequence: CAISAAGTSFSSVNTGELFF. In DNA form, the CDR3 reads TGTGCCATCAGTGCTGCCGGGACAAGCTTTTCCTCGGTGAACACCGGGGAGCTGTTTTTT.

The rearrangement uses TRBV9 and TRBJ1-3; 7 bases match TRBD1. The trim removed 2 bases at V and 4 bases at J, leaving 9 bases unmatched. This CDR3 has 16 residues. Per germline, CDR1 SGDLS and CDR2 YYNGEE. The CDR3 spells CASSVSGTASGNTIYF. The CDR3, as DNA: TGTGCCAGCAGCGTGTCCGGGACAGCCTCCGGAAACACCATATATTTT.

Regarding this clonotype: A much larger clone is a single base away; this may be a read error. The chain couples TRBV27 to TRBJ2-1; D is perhaps TRBD1 or TRBD2 (6 bases each). Trimming took 5 bases from V and 9 from J, leaving 20 bases between them. Germline assignment: CDR1 MNHEY and CDR2 SMNVEV (reference sequence). The CDR3 covers 15 residues. CDR3 nucleotides: TGTGCCAGCAGTCGAGGACGGGGGCGTCTAGCTGAGCAGTTCTTC. Residues: CASSRGRGRLAEQFF.

Ten or more counts support this clonotype. V gene TRBV4-1 combines with J gene TRBJ2-7; the match to TRBD2 covers 12 bases. Germline V gene data show CDR1 as MGHRA and CDR2 as YSYEKL. CDR3 length equals 17 residues. The ends lost 3 bases at V and 4 bases at J; junction bases unmatched: 10. DNA for the CDR3: TGCGCCAGCAGCCATTTCCCCCTGACTAGCGGGAGATACGAGCAGTACTTC. Translating it yields CASSHFPLTSGRYEQYF.

This clonotype was seen many times. This rearrangement joins TRBV29-1 to TRBJ2-1, with 9 bases fitting TRBD2. Germline lookup yields CDR1 SQVTM and CDR2 ANQGSEA. With 6 bases clipped from V and 4 bases from J, the junction kept 10 bases outside the gene matches. CDR3 length: 15 amino acids. This CDR3 reads CSVAKREAFYNEQFF. CDR3 sequence (DNA): TGCAGCGTAGCAAAGCGGGAGGCCTTTTACAATGAGCAGTTCTTC.

The sample holds many counts of this clonotype. The genes are TRBV28 and TRBJ2-3; 12 nucleotides agree with TRBD2. The germline V gene encodes CDR1 MDHEN and CDR2 SYDVKM. Losses at the gene ends were 6 bases for V and 7 bases for J; bases not matched to a gene: 8. The CDR3 covers 15 residues. As DNA, the CDR3 is TGTGCCAGCAGCTCCCTAGCGGGAGGGCCGTATACGCAGTATTTT. This translates into CASSSLAGGPYTQYF.

This clonotype was observed a handful of times. This may be a read error, as it is one base from a much larger clone. The chain joins TRBV5-5 to TRBJ2-7; no clear D gene. V lost 1 base, J lost 2 bases, and 7 bases lay in between. The germline gives CDR1 SGHKS, CDR2 YYEKEE (reference sequence). The CDR3 has 13 amino acids. Here the CDR3 reads CASSLLDPYEQYF. In DNA, the CDR3 is TGTGCCAGCAGCTTGCTCGACCCCTACGAGCAGTACTTC.

This chain uses TRBV10-1 with TRBJ2-3; D is ambiguous. Germline lookup yields CDR1 WNHNN and CDR2 SYGVQD (reference sequence). The CDR3 sequence is 16 residues long. The V and J ends lost 2 bases and 6 bases respectively, with 18 bases between them. In nucleotides, the CDR3 is TGCGCCAGCAGTGAGGGGGAAATCGCTCCTTGGGATACGCAGTATTTT. Its translation is CASSEGEIAPWDTQYF.

This clonotype has at least ten counts. The chain joins TRBV6-1 to TRBJ2-1; D may match TRBD1 or TRBD2 (5 bases each). Germline V gene sequence: CDR1 MNHNS, CDR2 SASEGT. This CDR3 region has 13 residues. V was shortened by 10 bases and J by 6 bases, with 16 bases between the two germline ends. CDR3 nucleotides: TGTGCCATCACCGGGACCCCCACCAATGAGCAGTTCTTC. Its protein is CAITGTPTNEQFF.

The V call is TRBV20-1, the J call TRBJ2-1, with TRBD2 identical over 7 bases. J gave up 4 bases and V 2 bases, and 2 bases lay outside the gene matches. Germline CDR1 reads DFQATT; CDR2 reads SNEGSKA (reference sequence). CDR3 length: 13 amino acids. The CDR3 nucleotides read TGCAGTGCTAGAATGCGGGAGTACAATGAGCAGTTCTTC. Residues: CSARMREYNEQFF.

This chain uses TRBV20-1 with TRBJ2-1, with TRBD2 matching over 10 bases. J lost 5 bases, V lost 4 bases, and 2 bases had no gene match. Germline CDR1 DFQATT, CDR2 SNEGSKA (reference sequence). CDR3 length: 13 residues. CDR3 sequence (DNA): TGCAGTGCTACTAGCGGGGGTGACAATGAGCAGTTCTTC. It encodes CSATSGGDNEQFF.

This clonotype was seen many times. CDR3 coding DNA: TGTGCCAGCAGTAAGACAGTACTCTATGGCTACACCTTC. Translating gives CASSKTVLYGYTF. The rearrangement uses TRBV27 and TRBJ1-2, with D perhaps matching TRBD1 (5 bases). The CDR3 loop spans 13 amino acids. The germline gives CDR1 MNHEY, CDR2 SMNVEV (reference sequence). V dropped 5 bases and J dropped 4 bases, with 11 bases sitting between them.

This clonotype was detected ten times or more. The V and J genes are TRBV20-1 and TRBJ2-1; D could derive from TRBD1 or TRBD2 (5 bases each). CDR3 length equals 14 residues. V was trimmed by 0 bases and J by 4 bases, leaving 10 bases between them. The V gene's germline CDR1 is DFQATT and CDR2 SNEGSKA (reference sequence). The CDR3 reads CSARDLGEYNEQFF. The DNA of the CDR3 is TGCAGTGCTAGAGATCTGGGGGAGTACAATGAGCAGTTCTTC.

This clonotype was observed a handful of times. V is TRBV9 and J is TRBJ1-1; D call uncertain. Trimming removed 0 bases from V and 2 bases from J, with 8 bases in between. This CDR3 comprises 14 residues. Germline CDR1 reads SGDLS; CDR2 reads YYNGEE. The CDR3, as DNA: TGTGCCAGCAGCGTAGTGGTCAGCAACACTGAAGCTTTCTTT. This encodes CASSVVVSNTEAFF.

This clonotype was seen at least ten times. The chain recombines TRBV7-2 with TRBJ2-3, with TRBD2 matching 7 bases. Germline values: CDR1 SGHTA, CDR2 FQGNSA. V gave up 6 bases and J gave up 1 base; unmatched junction bases: 4. The CDR3 loop spans 14 amino acids. CDR3: CASRDRGGTDTQYF. In nucleotides, the CDR3 is TGTGCCAGCAGGGACCGGGGGGGCACAGATACGCAGTATTTT.

This clonotype was recorded a few times. This chain links TRBV7-9 with TRBJ1-1; D unclear. In germline, CDR1 is SEHNR, CDR2 FQNEAQ (reference sequence). The CDR3 sequence is 12 residues long. The V gene lost 4 bases and the J gene lost 8 bases, with 11 bases spanning the gap. CDR3 region: CASSSEDLEAFF. The CDR3 nucleotides are TGTGCCAGCAGCTCAGAGGACTTAGAAGCTTTCTTT.

In its sample, this clonotype was seen a few times. The chain has TRBV27 and TRBJ2-1; D is ambiguous. This CDR3 comprises 13 residues. Germline CDR1 reads MNHEY; CDR2 reads SMNVEV (reference sequence). V gave up 5 bases and J gave up 7 bases, with 12 bases separating them. CDR3 loop: CASSPQTMNEQFF. CDR3 coding DNA: TGTGCCAGCAGTCCACAGACAATGAATGAGCAGTTCTTC.